The 21 T cell receptor beta chains listed next were all sequenced from one sample in a study of cytomegalovirus exposure and HLA in healthy donors. The PCR employed 60 Vbeta primers together with 13 Jbeta primers. Assay: immunoSEQ multiplex PCR; the TCRdb copy retains only in-frame clones and omits some. This table has about 200,000 clones, about four fifths appearing once. The specimen was PBMCs. The receptors shown here come from a woman aged 40 to 50 in good health and CMV-seronegative.

The chain is built from TRBV11-2 and TRBJ2-7, with 7 bases fitting TRBD2. The CDR3 is 12 amino acids. V gave up 8 bases and J gave up 5 bases; unmatched junction bases: 6. Germline lookup yields CDR1 SGHAT and CDR2 FQNNGV. CDR3 sequence: CASPPGGDEQYV. The CDR3, as DNA: TGTGCCAGCCCCCCGGGAGGCGACGAGCAGTACGTC.

The gene calls are TRBV5-6 and TRBJ1-2; D ambiguous. The CDR3 is 13 residues long. V shed 2 bases and J shed 6 bases, with 11 bases lying between them. Germline values: CDR1 SGHDT, CDR2 YYEEEE. The CDR3 protein is CASSFRLGDGYTF. The DNA for the CDR3 is TGTGCCAGCAGCTTCCGGCTCGGGGATGGCTACACCTTC.

This chain links TRBV5-1 with TRBJ2-5; TRBD2 might be the D (6 bases). The V and J ends lost 2 bases and 5 bases respectively, with 10 bases between them. The CDR3 runs to 13 residues. Germline V gives CDR1 SGHRS, CDR2 YFSETQ. The CDR3 reads CASSFRGWETQYF. CDR3 DNA sequence: TGCGCCAGCAGCTTTCGGGGGTGGGAGACCCAGTACTTC.

The chain combines TRBV4-3 with TRBJ1-6, with TRBD1 matching over 9 bases. With V trimmed by 1 base and J by 10 bases, 5 bases remained unmatched. Looked up from germline, CDR1 is LGHNA and CDR2 is YSLEER. The CDR3 consists of 15 residues. CDR3 in amino acids: CASSQGTGVNSPLHF. The CDR3 coding sequence is TGCGCCAGCAGCCAAGGGACAGGGGTCAACTCACCCCTCCACTTT.

CDR3 DNA sequence: TGTGCCAGCAGCTTGGCGGCGACAGCCGTCTATGGCTACACCTTC. Residues: CASSLAATAVYGYTF. The J gene is TRBJ1-2, the V gene TRBV5-6, with D perhaps TRBD1 (5 bases). The CDR3 has 15 amino acids. CDR1 SGHDT and CDR2 YYEEEE come from the germline V gene. The V end was cut by 0 bases, the J end by 4 bases, with 13 bases between.

The V gene is TRBV9, the J gene TRBJ1-1; D perhaps matches TRBD1 (5 bases). The V end was cut by 1 base, the J end by 2 bases, with 15 bases between. In germline, CDR1 is SGDLS, CDR2 YYNGEE. The length of the CDR3 is 16 residues. CDR3 in amino acids: CASSVNPRQPNTEAFF. The CDR3 coding sequence is TGTGCCAGCAGCGTAAACCCCAGACAGCCCAACACTGAAGCTTTCTTT.

CDR3 nucleotide sequence: TGTGCCAGCAGCCTCAGACAGGTTAATGAGCAGTTCTTC. It yields the protein CASSLRQVNEQFF. The V call is TRBV7-9, the J call TRBJ2-1, with D maybe TRBD1 (6 bases). Trimming removed 5 bases from V and 7 bases from J, with 12 bases in between. In germline, CDR1 is SEHNR, CDR2 FQNEAQ (reference sequence). The CDR3 has 13 residues.

This chain connects TRBV7-7 to TRBJ1-1; tentatively, D is TRBD1 (5 bases). The CDR3 covers 13 residues. Germline V gene sequence: CDR1 SSHAT, CDR2 FNYEAQ (reference sequence). The V and J ends lost 5 bases and 2 bases respectively, with 9 bases between them. The CDR3 region has the DNA TGTGCCAGCAGCCAGACAGACAACACTGAAGCTTTCTTT. The encoded protein is CASSQTDNTEAFF.

This clone was seen more than once but under ten times. DNA for the CDR3: TGTGCCAGCAGCTTTAGTCAGGGGGTCCTCGAGCAGTACTTC. Its translation: CASSFSQGVLEQYF. The V gene is TRBV11-3, the J gene TRBJ2-7; 7 bases are a match to TRBD1. CDR3 size: 14 residues. Per germline, CDR1 SGHNT and CDR2 YENEEA. Unmatched junction bases numbered 8, after V lost 3 bases and J lost 6 bases.

The chain is built from TRBV19 and TRBJ1-5; 7 nucleotides align to TRBD1. The germline V gene has CDR1 LNHDA and CDR2 SQIVND (reference sequence). This CDR3 spans 14 amino acids. V lost 6 bases, J lost 3 bases, and 5 bases stayed unmatched. The CDR3 loop reads CASSAQGYNQPQHF. In DNA form, the CDR3 reads TGTGCCAGTAGCGCACAGGGGTACAATCAGCCCCAGCATTTT.

The chain has TRBV27 and TRBJ2-1, with a weak D call TRBD2 (5 bases). The CDR3 runs to 13 residues. The germline CDR1 and CDR2 sequences are MNHEY and SMNVEV (reference sequence). Trimming cost V 2 bases and J 5 bases, with 7 bases left between them. The CDR3: CASSLLGDNEQFF. Written as DNA, the CDR3 is TGTGCCAGCAGTTTACTGGGAGACAATGAGCAGTTCTTC.

This chain joins TRBV28 and TRBJ2-5, with 15 bases aligning to TRBD2. V was clipped by 6 bases and J by 7 bases; unmatched bases: 6. From germline, CDR1 is MDHEN and CDR2 SYDVKM. The length of the CDR3 is 15 residues. CDR3 bases: TGTGCCAGCAGCCAGGAGGGACTAGCGGGAGGGACCCAGTACTTC. The encoded protein is CASSQEGLAGGTQYF.

The gene calls are TRBV29-1 and TRBJ2-3; 7 positions agree with TRBD1. J gave up 7 bases and V 6 bases, and 10 bases lay outside the gene matches. The CDR3 is 13 residues long. The germline CDR1 and CDR2 sequences are SQVTM and ANQGSEA. The CDR3 here is CSVDREGPHTQYF. The CDR3 DNA reads as TGCAGCGTCGACAGGGAAGGACCTCATACGCAGTATTTT.

As for this clone: Sequence at one end of the junction differs from germline and may be a read error. The chain recombines TRBV7-2 with TRBJ2-5, with 8 bases that match TRBD2. The CDR3 length is 15 residues. Germline V gene sequence: CDR1 SGHTA, CDR2 FQGNSA. CDR3 nucleotide sequence: TGTGCCAGCAGTTTAGCGGGGACTATAGAGGAGAGCCAGTACTTC. Translation gives CASSLAGTIEESQYF.

This chain links TRBV27 with TRBJ2-3; TRBD2 matches 8 bases. The V and J ends lost 6 bases and 2 bases, in that order; junction bases with no gene match: 7. This CDR3 is built from 15 residues. Germline V gives CDR1 MNHEY, CDR2 SMNVEV (reference sequence). CDR3 sequence reads: CASSEAGGFTDTQYF. CDR3 in DNA: TGTGCCAGCAGCGAGGCGGGAGGATTCACAGATACGCAGTATTTT.

The genes are TRBV30 and TRBJ1-5, with D unresolved. The V gene's germline CDR1 is GTSNPN and CDR2 SVGIG (reference sequence). This CDR3 is built from 10 residues. V was trimmed by 6 bases and J by 7 bases, leaving 7 bases between them. In nucleotides, the CDR3 is TGTGCCTGCGGTGTGCAGCCCCAGCATTTT. This sequence encodes CACGVQPQHF.

This rearrangement joins TRBV9 to TRBJ1-1; D gene ambiguous. V dropped 0 bases and J dropped 6 bases, with 18 bases sitting between them. The CDR3 is 16 residues long. Germline V gives CDR1 SGDLS, CDR2 YYNGEE. In DNA form, the CDR3 reads TGTGCCAGCAGCGTAGGTCTTGGGCAGACAACCGCTGAAGCTTTCTTT. Its translation: CASSVGLGQTTAEAFF.

The rearrangement joins TRBV4-2 to TRBJ2-1, with 9 bases fitting TRBD2. CDR1 and CDR2 (germline): LGHNA, YNFKEQ. The V segment lost 0 bases and the J segment 9 bases; nucleotides outside the gene matches: 9. This CDR3 spans 16 amino acids. CDR3 protein: CASSQDWAGGPGEQFF. Here the CDR3 DNA reads TGTGCCAGCAGCCAAGACTGGGCGGGAGGGCCAGGTGAGCAGTTCTTC.

The V and J genes are TRBV18 and TRBJ2-5; D may be TRBD2 (5 bases). This CDR3 spans 12 amino acids. Germline loops: CDR1 KGHSH, CDR2 LQKENI. Trimming cost V 2 bases and J 5 bases, with 6 bases left between them. CDR3 DNA: TGTGCCAGCTCACCAGTAGCGGAGACCCAGTACTTC. This encodes CASSPVAETQYF.

This clone showed up just a few times. Other nucleotide sequences in the sample specify the same CDR3. The V and J genes are TRBV25-1 and TRBJ1-2; D not certain. This CDR3 is 12 amino acids long. Germline CDR1 MGHDK, CDR2 SYGVNS. With 6 bases removed from V and 4 bases from J, the gap between germline ends came to 9 bases. Here the CDR3 reads CASSPGGYGYTF. Here the CDR3 DNA reads TGTGCCAGCAGCCCCGGTGGCTATGGCTACACCTTC.

Here the CDR3 reads CAISDRGGGAVNTEAFF. CDR3 nucleotide sequence: TGTGCCATCAGTGATCGAGGGGGGGGCGCGGTGAACACTGAAGCTTTCTTT. The chain combines TRBV10-3 with TRBJ1-1; perhaps TRBD1 as D (6 bases). The germline CDR1 and CDR2 sequences are ENHRY and SYGVKD. The CDR3 is made up of 17 amino acids. Trimming cost V 3 bases and J 0 bases, with 17 bases left between them.